This T cell receptor (beta chain) was observed in a study of T cells expressing NK-cell markers. Regarding this clonotype: No antigen is known for it.

From the 5' RACE reads, TCRdb lists one entry per CDR3 protein and no DNA. Recorded here are 250,000 to 300,000 distinct CDR3 sequences; the top ten clones represent 3.5% to 5%. The CDR3 has 15 residues. Germline loops: CDR1 MNHEY, CDR2 SMNVEV (reference sequence). Study-level points and caveats: A handful of donors likewise had their CD3+CD56-NKG2C+ fraction led by these clonotypes. NKG2C+ dominant clonotype frequencies in 6 or 7 donors were roughly 1.0-7.5% of CD8+ T cells. Expanded NKG2C+ T cell clones had unclear HCMV specificity.

The sequence was collected from a woman between 18 and 70 years old in good health. The rearrangement uses TRBV27 and TRBJ2-1; TCRdb's D gene call, TRBD2, goes unchecked for lack of DNA. Material for sequencing was blood T cells: a sorted CD56 or NKG2C T cell subset, CD4+ or CD8+ T cells, or bulk PBMC T cells (not recorded which). CDR3 loop: CASRRLAGGPDEQFF.